This TCR beta chain was sequenced for a study of T cell clonotyping in hematopoietic cell transplantation. Noted time point: recipient sample about 28 days before transplant, after cytoreduction. Repertoires were generated with immunoSEQ multiplex PCR, while TCRdb's copy carries only in-frame clones and drops some. The sample yields under 20,000 clones, 60% to 80% seen once. Germline CDR1 and CDR2: LNHDA and SQIVND (reference sequence). CDR3 size: 13 residues. The V end was cut by 1 base, the J end by 6 bases, with 10 bases between. The input for sequencing was peripheral blood mononuclear cells, taken before stem cell transplant. This chain links TRBV19 with TRBJ2-7; D is possibly TRBD1 (6 bases). The receptor was derived from a man aged 60-69 years with acute myeloid leukemia. Some clones in this sample may be carry-over from other donors' samples. The CDR3 reads CASSIGTGTEQYF. CDR3 sequence (DNA): TGTGCCAGTAGTATAGGAACAGGGACCGAGCAGTACTTC.